This T cell receptor (beta chain) is from a study of shared clonotypes between healthy human individuals. At the level of the study: Three plates each covered CD4 naive and memory; CD8 naive two, CD8 memory one.

Trimming shortened V by 2 bases and J by 4 bases, and 15 bases separated the two germline ends. CDR3 length: 15 residues. Germline CDR1 and CDR2: SGDLS and YYNGEE. General study results and limits: Estimated richness values were generally larger in naive subsets than in memory subsets.

TCRdb keeps only in-frame clones here, not all; method: immunoSEQ multiplex PCR. The sample has 2 million to 2.5 million clones; 80% to 95% are singletons. Turning to this clone: Its antigen is unknown.

This sequence was found in a man aged 18 to 35 in good health. Some clones in this sample may be carry-over from other donors' samples. The sample was naive CD4+ T cells from PBMCs. Subset: CD45RA+ positively selected. The chain joins TRBV9 to TRBJ1-2, with a possible D match to TRBD1 (5 bases). CDR3 residues: CASSVTGRHPYGYTF. DNA for the CDR3: TGTGCCAGCAGCGTTACGGGACGCCACCCCTATGGCTACACCTTC.